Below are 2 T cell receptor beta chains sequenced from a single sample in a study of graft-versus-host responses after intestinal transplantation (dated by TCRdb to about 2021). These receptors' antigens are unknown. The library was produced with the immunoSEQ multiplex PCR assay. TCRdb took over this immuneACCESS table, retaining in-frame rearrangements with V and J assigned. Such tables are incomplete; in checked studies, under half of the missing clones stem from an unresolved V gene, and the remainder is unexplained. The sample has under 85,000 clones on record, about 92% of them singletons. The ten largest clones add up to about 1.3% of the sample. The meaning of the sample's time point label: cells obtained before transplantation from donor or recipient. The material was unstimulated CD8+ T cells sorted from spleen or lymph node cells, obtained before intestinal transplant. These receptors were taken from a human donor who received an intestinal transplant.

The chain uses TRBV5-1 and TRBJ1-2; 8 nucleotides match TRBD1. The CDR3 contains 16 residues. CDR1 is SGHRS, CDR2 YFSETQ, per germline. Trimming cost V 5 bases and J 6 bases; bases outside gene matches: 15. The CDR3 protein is CASSPLITGGVDGYTF. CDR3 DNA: TGCGCCAGCAGTCCCTTAATCACAGGGGGAGTAGATGGCTACACCTTC.

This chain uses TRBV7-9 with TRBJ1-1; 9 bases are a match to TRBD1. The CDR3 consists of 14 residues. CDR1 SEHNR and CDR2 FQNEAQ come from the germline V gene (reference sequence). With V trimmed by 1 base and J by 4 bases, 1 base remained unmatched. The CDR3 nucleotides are TGTGCCAGCAGCTTAGTGACAGGGGGCACTGAAGCTTTCTTT. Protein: CASSLVTGGTEAFF.